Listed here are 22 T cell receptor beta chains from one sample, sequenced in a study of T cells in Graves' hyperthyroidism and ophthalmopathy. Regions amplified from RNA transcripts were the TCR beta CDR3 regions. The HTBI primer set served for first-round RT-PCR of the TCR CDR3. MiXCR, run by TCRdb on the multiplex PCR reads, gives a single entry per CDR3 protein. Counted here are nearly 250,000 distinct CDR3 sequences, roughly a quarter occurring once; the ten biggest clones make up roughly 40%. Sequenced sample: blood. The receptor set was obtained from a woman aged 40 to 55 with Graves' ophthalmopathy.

The CDR3 loop reads CASSSLDSSTYEQYF. Here the CDR3 DNA reads TGTGCCAGCAGCTCCCTCGACTCGTCGACCTACGAGCAGTACTTC. The chain joins TRBV7-2 to TRBJ2-7; D uncertain. CDR1 and CDR2 (germline): SGHTA, FQGNSA. This CDR3 region has 15 residues. Between the trimmed V and J ends, which lost 4 bases and 2 bases, there was a span of 15 bases. Variable domain in full (rest from reference TRBV7-2 and TRBJ2-7): GAGVSQSPSNKVTEKGKDVELRCDPISGHTALYWYRQSLGQGLEFLIYFQGNSAPDKSGLPSDRFSAERTGGSVSTLTIQRTQQEDSAVYLCASSSLDSSTYEQYFGPGTRLTVT.

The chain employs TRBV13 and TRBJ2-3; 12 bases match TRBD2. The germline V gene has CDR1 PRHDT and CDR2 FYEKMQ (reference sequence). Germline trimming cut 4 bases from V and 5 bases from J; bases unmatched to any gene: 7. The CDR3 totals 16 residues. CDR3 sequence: CASSSTSGSVLDTQYF. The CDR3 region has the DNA TGTGCCAGCAGCTCGACTAGCGGGAGCGTGTTAGATACGCAGTATTTT.

CDR3 DNA: TGTGCCAGCAGTGAGGACGCCGTCTTGAGAAACACCATATATTTT. Protein product: CASSEDAVLRNTIYF. The chain combines TRBV2 with TRBJ1-3; D is undetermined. Germline loops: CDR1 SNHLY, CDR2 FYNNEI. V lost 3 bases to trimming and J lost 5 bases, with 14 bases between them. There are 15 residues in the CDR3.

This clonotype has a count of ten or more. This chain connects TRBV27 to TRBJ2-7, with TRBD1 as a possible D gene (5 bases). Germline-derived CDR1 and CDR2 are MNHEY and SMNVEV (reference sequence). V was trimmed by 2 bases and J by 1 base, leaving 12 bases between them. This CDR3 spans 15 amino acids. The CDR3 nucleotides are TGTGCCAGCAGTTTAACCGGACAAGGGTCCTACGAGCAGTACTTC. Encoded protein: CASSLTGQGSYEQYF.

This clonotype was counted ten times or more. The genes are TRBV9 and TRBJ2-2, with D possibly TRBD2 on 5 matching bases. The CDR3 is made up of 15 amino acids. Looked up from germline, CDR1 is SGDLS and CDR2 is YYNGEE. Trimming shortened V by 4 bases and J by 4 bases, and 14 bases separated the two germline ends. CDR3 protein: CASSFGLGGTGELFF. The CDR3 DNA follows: TGTGCCAGCAGCTTCGGACTGGGCGGCACCGGGGAGCTGTTTTTT.

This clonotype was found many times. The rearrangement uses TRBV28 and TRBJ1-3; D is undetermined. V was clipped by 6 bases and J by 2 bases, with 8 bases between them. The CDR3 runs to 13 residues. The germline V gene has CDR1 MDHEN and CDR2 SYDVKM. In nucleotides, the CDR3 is TGTGCCAGCAGCTGGACTACTGGAAACACCATATATTTT. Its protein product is CASSWTTGNTIYF.

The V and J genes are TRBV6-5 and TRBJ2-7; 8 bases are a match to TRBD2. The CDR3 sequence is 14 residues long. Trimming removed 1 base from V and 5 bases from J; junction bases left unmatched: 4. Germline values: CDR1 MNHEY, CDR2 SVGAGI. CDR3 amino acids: CASSYLGGRNEQYF. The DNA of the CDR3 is TGTGCCAGCAGTTACTTGGGCGGGAGGAACGAGCAGTACTTC.

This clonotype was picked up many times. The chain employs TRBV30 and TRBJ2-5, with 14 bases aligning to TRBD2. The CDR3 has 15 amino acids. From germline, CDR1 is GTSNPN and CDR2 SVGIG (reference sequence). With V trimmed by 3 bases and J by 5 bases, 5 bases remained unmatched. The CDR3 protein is CAWSPGLAGVETQYF. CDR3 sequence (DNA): TGTGCCTGGAGCCCGGGACTAGCGGGAGTGGAGACCCAGTACTTC.

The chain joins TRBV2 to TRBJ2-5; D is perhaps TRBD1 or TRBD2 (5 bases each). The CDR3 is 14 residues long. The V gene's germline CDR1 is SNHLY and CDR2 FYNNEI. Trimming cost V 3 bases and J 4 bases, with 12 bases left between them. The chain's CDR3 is CASSDEGRRETQYF. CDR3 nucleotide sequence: TGTGCCAGCAGTGATGAGGGGCGTAGAGAGACCCAGTACTTC.

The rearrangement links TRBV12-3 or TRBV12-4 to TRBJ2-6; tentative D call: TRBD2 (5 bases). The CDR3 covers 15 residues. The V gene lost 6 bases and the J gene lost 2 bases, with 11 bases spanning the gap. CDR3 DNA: TGTGCCAGCAGGGAACTAGGAGCTGGGGCCAACGTCCTGACTTTC. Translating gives CASRELGAGANVLTF.

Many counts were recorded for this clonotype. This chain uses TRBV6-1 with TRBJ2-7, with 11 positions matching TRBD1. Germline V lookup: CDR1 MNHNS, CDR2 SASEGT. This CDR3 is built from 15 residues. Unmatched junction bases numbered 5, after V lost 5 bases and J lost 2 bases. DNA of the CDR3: TGTGCCAGCAGTCAACCGGGACAGGGGGCCTACGAGCAGTACTTC. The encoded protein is CASSQPGQGAYEQYF.

In nucleotides, the CDR3 is TGTGCCACTAGCGCTAGGGGGGCTGGGAACACCGGGGAGCTGTTTTTT. It encodes CATSARGAGNTGELFF. J is TRBJ2-2 and V is TRBV10-3; either TRBD1 or TRBD2 may fit D (6 bases each). Germline V gene data show CDR1 as ENHRY and CDR2 as SYGVKD. Deletions cut 10 bases from V and 1 base from J, with 19 bases between. The CDR3 is 16 amino acids.

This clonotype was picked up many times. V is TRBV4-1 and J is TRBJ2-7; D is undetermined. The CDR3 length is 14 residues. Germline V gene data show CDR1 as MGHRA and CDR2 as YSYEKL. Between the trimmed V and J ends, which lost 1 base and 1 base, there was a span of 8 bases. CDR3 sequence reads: CASSQGHDSYEQYF. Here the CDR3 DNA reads TGCGCCAGCAGCCAAGGTCACGATTCCTACGAGCAGTACTTC.

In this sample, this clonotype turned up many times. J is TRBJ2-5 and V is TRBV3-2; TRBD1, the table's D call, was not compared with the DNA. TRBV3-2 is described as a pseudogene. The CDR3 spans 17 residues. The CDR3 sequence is CASSQEGTGRTRETQYF. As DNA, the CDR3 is TGTGCCAGCAGCCAAGAGGGGACAGGAAGAACCCGAGAGACCCAGTACTTC.

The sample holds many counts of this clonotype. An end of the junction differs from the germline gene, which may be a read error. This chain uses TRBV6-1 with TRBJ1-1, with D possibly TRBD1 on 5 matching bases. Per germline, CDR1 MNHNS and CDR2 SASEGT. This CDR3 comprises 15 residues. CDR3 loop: CASRPSRGENTETFF. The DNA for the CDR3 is TGTGCCAGCAGACCGTCGAGAGGGGAAAACACTGAAACTTTCTTT.

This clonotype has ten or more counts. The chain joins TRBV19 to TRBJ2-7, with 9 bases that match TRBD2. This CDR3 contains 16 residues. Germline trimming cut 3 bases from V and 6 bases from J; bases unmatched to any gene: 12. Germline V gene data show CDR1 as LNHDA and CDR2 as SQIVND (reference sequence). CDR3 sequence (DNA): TGTGCCAGTAGTATTGGTGGCCCGGGACTAGCCGGCGAGCAGTACTTC. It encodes CASSIGGPGLAGEQYF.

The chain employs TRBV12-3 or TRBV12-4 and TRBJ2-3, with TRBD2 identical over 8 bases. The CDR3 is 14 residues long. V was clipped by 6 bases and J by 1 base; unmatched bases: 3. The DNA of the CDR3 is TGTGCCAGCAGCCCGACTAGCGGCACAGATACGCAGTATTTT. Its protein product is CASSPTSGTDTQYF.

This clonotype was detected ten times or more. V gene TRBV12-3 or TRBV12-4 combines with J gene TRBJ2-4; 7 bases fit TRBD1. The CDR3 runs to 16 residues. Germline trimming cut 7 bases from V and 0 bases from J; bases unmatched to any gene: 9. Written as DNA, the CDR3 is TGTGCCAGCACCGTACAGGGGAGTCTAGCCAAAAACATTCAGTACTTC. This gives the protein CASTVQGSLAKNIQYF.

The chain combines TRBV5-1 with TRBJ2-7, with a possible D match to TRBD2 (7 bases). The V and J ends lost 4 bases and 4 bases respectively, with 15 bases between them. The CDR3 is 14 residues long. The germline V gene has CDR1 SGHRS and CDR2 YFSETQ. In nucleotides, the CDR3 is TGCGCCAGCAGCAATTTACAGGGAGGGTACGAGCAGTACTTC. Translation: CASSNLQGGYEQYF.

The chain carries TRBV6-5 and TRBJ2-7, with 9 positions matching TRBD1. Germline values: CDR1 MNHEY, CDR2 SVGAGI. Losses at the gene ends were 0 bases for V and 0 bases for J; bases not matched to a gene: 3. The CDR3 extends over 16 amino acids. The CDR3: CASSYSGQGSSYEQYF. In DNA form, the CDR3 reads TGTGCCAGCAGTTACTCCGGACAGGGGTCCTCCTACGAGCAGTACTTC.

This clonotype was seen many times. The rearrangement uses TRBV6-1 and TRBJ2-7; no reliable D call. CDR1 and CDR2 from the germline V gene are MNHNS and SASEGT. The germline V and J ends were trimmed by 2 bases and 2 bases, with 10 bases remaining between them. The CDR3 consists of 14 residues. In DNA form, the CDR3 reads TGTGCCAGCAGTGAAAGTGCGCTAGCCTACGAGCAGTACTTC. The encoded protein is CASSESALAYEQYF.

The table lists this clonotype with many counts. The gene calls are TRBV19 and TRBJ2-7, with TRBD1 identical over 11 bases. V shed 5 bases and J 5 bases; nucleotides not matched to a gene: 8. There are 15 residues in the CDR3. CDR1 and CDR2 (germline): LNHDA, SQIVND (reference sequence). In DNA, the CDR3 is TGTGCCAGTAGTGTCTCGGGACAGGGGGTGGACGAGCAGTACTTC. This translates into CASSVSGQGVDEQYF.